This TCR beta chain was recovered during a study of shared clonotypes between healthy human individuals. The CDR3 spans 15 residues. Sequencing was performed with immunoSEQ multiplex PCR; in TCRdb, only in-frame clones are kept and a portion is missing. Of about 2.3 million clones listed, roughly 90% are singletons. The sequence was collected from a man between 18 and 29 years old in good health. Some clones in this sample may be carry-over from other donors' samples. The V and J genes are TRBV12-2 and TRBJ2-7; TRBD2 is the table's D call and was not checked against the DNA. TRBV12-2 is deemed a pseudogene. Specimen: naive CD4+ T cells from PBMCs. Regarding subset: CD45RA+ positively selected. The CDR3 DNA reads TGTGCAAGTCGCGTAACTAGCTGGGAATGCCACGAGCAGTACTTC. This translates into CASRVTSWECHEQYF.